The present entry profiles one T cell receptor (beta chain) with its context. Its antigen is as yet unknown. Terminally differentiated effector memory CD45RA+ cells were left out of the naive CD8 fraction, which was CD45RO-negative and positively selected for CCR7. Per the germline V gene, CDR1 is LNHNV and CDR2 is YYDKDF (reference sequence). Trimming stripped 6 bases from V and 6 bases from J, with 11 bases between. This CDR3 is 13 amino acids long. The record originates from a study of shared clonotypes between healthy human individuals. Samples underwent the assay at deep level. The repertoire was sequenced with immunoSEQ multiplex PCR; TCRdb's copy has only in-frame clones and lacks some. This table holds roughly 2,000,000 clones, around 95% found once. Study conclusions and caveats: The four-donor shared clonotypes exceeded non-shared clonotypes in generation probability, with non-shared ones scoring lower. Rarefaction curves obtained for sorted subsets showed sequencing incomplete despite large depth. The study drew on few donors, limiting represented genetic and exposure-history diversity.

Material for sequencing was naive CD8+ T cells from PBMCs. The source of this sequence is a young man in good health. Some clones in this sample may be carry-over from other donors' samples. V usage is TRBV15 and J usage is TRBJ1-4; possible D gene TRBD1, 5 bases. DNA of the CDR3: TGTGCCACCAGACGGGACTGGGATGAAAAACTGTTTTTT. Translating gives CATRRDWDEKLFF. The whole variable domain, remainder taken from reference TRBV15 and TRBJ1-4, is DAMVIQNPRYQVTQFGKPVTLSCSQTLNHNVMYWYQQKSSQAPKLLFHYYDKDFNNEADTPDNFQSRRPNTSFCFLDIRSPGLGDTAMYLCATRRDWDEKLFFGSGTQLSVL.